The 15 T cell receptor beta chains reported below all come from one sample, sequenced in a study of beta chain features in type 1 diabetes. Expressed TCRB transcripts were sequenced because the entire RNA isolate underwent reverse transcription. Clones were read by immunoSEQ multiplex PCR, and TCRdb kept only the in-frame ones, dropping some. This sample has 250,000 to 350,000 clones, with approximately 10% found just once. The specimen sequenced was naive CD4+ T cells from blood. Source of these receptors: a woman between 25 and 40 years old in good health.

The genes are TRBV11-2 and TRBJ2-3; tentatively, D is TRBD1 (6 bases). The CDR3 contains 14 residues. V lost 8 bases, J lost 0 bases, and 12 bases lay in between. CDR1 and CDR2 (germline): SGHAT, FQNNGV. The CDR3 DNA is TGTGCCAGCTCCGGGACATATAGCACAGATACGCAGTATTTT. It specifies CASSGTYSTDTQYF. Full variable domain (missing parts from reference TRBV11-2 and TRBJ2-3): EAGVAQSPRYKIIEKRQSVAFWCNPISGHATLYWYQQILGQGPKLLIQFQNNGVVDDSQLPKDRFSAERLKGVDSTLKIQPAKLEDSAVYLCASSGTYSTDTQYFGPGTRLTVL.

This clone came up a few times. This chain joins TRBV5-1 and TRBJ2-5, with TRBD2 matching over 8 bases. The CDR3 spans 15 residues. Germline V gene data show CDR1 as SGHRS and CDR2 as YFSETQ. V shed 7 bases and J 4 bases; nucleotides not matched to a gene: 12. Written as DNA, the CDR3 is TGCGCCAGCTCCCAATCCCACGGGAGGGCAGAGACCCAGTACTTC. Encoded protein: CASSQSHGRAETQYF.

The CDR3: CASSSGQGFTGELFF. Here the CDR3 DNA reads TGTGCCAGCAGCTCGGGACAGGGGTTCACCGGGGAGCTGTTTTTT. The chain couples TRBV9 to TRBJ2-2, with TRBD1 identical over 10 bases. This CDR3 contains 15 residues. In germline, CDR1 is SGDLS, CDR2 YYNGEE. The J segment lost 4 bases and the V segment lost 4 bases, leaving 4 bases of the junction unmatched.

Turning to this clone: In the same sample, other DNA sequences code for this CDR3. The chain links TRBV28 to TRBJ2-7, with 8 bases lining up with TRBD1. The germline V gene encodes CDR1 MDHEN and CDR2 SYDVKM. V lost 4 bases and J lost 6; bases outside the gene matches: 5. The CDR3 totals 13 residues. CDR3 loop: CASSSGTGGEQYF. DNA of the CDR3: TGTGCCAGCAGTTCTGGGACAGGAGGCGAGCAGTACTTC.

In its sample, this clone was seen a few times. The chain joins TRBV19 to TRBJ2-1; 11 bases are shared with TRBD2. The CDR3 is 15 amino acids. Germline V gene data show CDR1 as LNHDA and CDR2 as SQIVND (reference sequence). V was pared by 6 bases and J by 7 bases, with 8 bases of the junction left unmatched. CDR3 amino acids: CASRGLAEGENEQFF. DNA of the CDR3: TGTGCCAGTAGGGGACTAGCGGAAGGAGAGAATGAGCAGTTCTTC.

The rearrangement joins TRBV5-6 to TRBJ2-3; 9 positions agree with TRBD2. The CDR3 sequence is 16 residues long. Germline CDR1 SGHDT, CDR2 YYEEEE. V lost 0 bases and J lost 1; bases outside the gene matches: 3. This CDR3 is CASSLVGGRGTDTQYF. The CDR3 DNA reads as TGTGCCAGCAGCTTGGTTGGCGGGAGGGGCACAGATACGCAGTATTTT.

In this sample, this clone turned up a few times. This chain connects TRBV7-2 to TRBJ2-1; 9 nucleotides align to TRBD2. V was pared by 5 bases and J by 6 bases, with 2 bases of the junction left unmatched. The CDR3 contains 13 residues. Looked up from germline, CDR1 is SGHTA and CDR2 is FQGNSA. The CDR3: CASSTGLANEQFF. In nucleotides, the CDR3 is TGTGCCAGCAGCACGGGACTAGCCAATGAGCAGTTCTTC.

The chain uses TRBV7-3 and TRBJ2-2; possibly TRBD2 for D (6 bases). The ends were cut back, 4 bases at V and 1 base at J, with 13 bases in the middle. Per the germline V gene, CDR1 is SGHTA and CDR2 is FQGTGA. This CDR3 contains 16 residues. CDR3 sequence (DNA): TGTGCCAGCAGCTCCGCGGGGACGGTGAACACCGGGGAGCTGTTTTTT. Translation gives CASSSAGTVNTGELFF.

This chain joins TRBV28 and TRBJ2-1; D possibly corresponds to TRBD2 (6 bases). Trimming pared 3 bases from V and 7 bases from J, leaving 13 bases between. Germline V lookup: CDR1 MDHEN, CDR2 SYDVKM. This CDR3 region has 14 residues. CDR3 residues: CASSFLGGRNEQFF. The CDR3 coding sequence is TGTGCCAGCAGTTTTCTGGGGGGTAGAAATGAGCAGTTCTTC.

The J gene is TRBJ2-1, the V gene TRBV10-3, with TRBD2 matching over 7 bases. Trimming at V came to 0 bases and at J to 0 bases, leaving 8 bases not matched to a gene. The CDR3 is made up of 18 amino acids. Germline V CDR1 and CDR2: ENHRY, SYGVKD. CDR3 amino acids: CAISESAGAASSYNEQFF. CDR3 DNA: TGTGCCATCAGTGAGTCTGCGGGAGCCGCGAGCTCCTACAATGAGCAGTTCTTC.

This clone was detected a few times. The chain recombines TRBV5-4 with TRBJ2-6; a weak D match, TRBD1 (6 bases). V was pared by 7 bases and J by 3 bases, with 14 bases between. The CDR3 contains 15 residues. Germline loops: CDR1 SGHNT, CDR2 YYREEE (reference sequence). CDR3 sequence: CASSGVTGGANVLTF. CDR3 nucleotide sequence: TGTGCCAGCTCAGGGGTCACGGGTGGGGCCAACGTCCTGACTTTC.

The chain links TRBV19 to TRBJ2-1; D is perhaps TRBD1 (6 bases). The CDR3 has 17 amino acids. Germline assignment: CDR1 LNHDA and CDR2 SQIVND (reference sequence). V was trimmed by 5 bases and J by 5 bases, leaving 22 bases between them. The chain's CDR3 is CASSPRTAFGVDNEQFF. Written as DNA, the CDR3 is TGTGCCAGTAGTCCCCGGACAGCGTTCGGGGTCGACAATGAGCAGTTCTTC.

A few counts support this clone. The chain combines TRBV30 with TRBJ1-3, with TRBD1 matching over 7 bases. The germline V gene has CDR1 GTSNPN and CDR2 SVGIG (reference sequence). J lost 0 bases, V lost 7 bases, and 9 bases had no gene match. CDR3 length: 15 amino acids. CDR3 residues: CAYRDRKTSGNTIYF. CDR3 DNA: TGTGCCTACCGGGACAGAAAAACCTCTGGAAACACCATATATTTT.

This clone has just a few counts. The chain is built from TRBV9 and TRBJ2-7; possible D gene TRBD1, 5 bases. The length of the CDR3 is 17 residues. Trimming shortened V by 7 bases and J by 3 bases, and 26 bases separated the two germline ends. Germline V lookup: CDR1 SGDLS, CDR2 YYNGEE. The CDR3 bases are TGTGCCAGCCAGCTGCGTGAGACCGTCCGACAGTTCTACGAGCAGTACTTC. Translated, it gives CASQLRETVRQFYEQYF.

V and J are TRBV11-1 and TRBJ2-7; D is ambiguous. The CDR3 covers 14 residues. Trimming pared 5 bases from V and 0 bases from J, leaving 11 bases between. Germline V lookup: CDR1 SGHAT, CDR2 FQDESV (reference sequence). The CDR3 bases are TGTGCCAGCAGCCAAAGGAGTGGCTCCTACGAGCAGTACTTC. Protein product: CASSQRSGSYEQYF.